This TCR beta chain was documented in a study of identifying expanded T cells in peripheral blood. The protocol was immunoSEQ multiplex PCR, while the TCRdb copy is restricted to in-frame clones and leaves out a portion. Altogether 120,000 or so clones are present, more than 75% being singletons, with the ten largest covering 3.3%. Study-level points and caveats: Variance in clone template counts between roughly two-week samples significantly increased with total template count across all healthy donors. About 1.2 clones differed between technical replicates, versus about 16 and 19 over time.

No infections or other immune events were documented during collection. Of note for this clone: No antigen is known for it.

This CDR3 spans 14 amino acids. Germline-derived CDR1 and CDR2 are MNHEY and SVGAGI. The germline V and J ends were trimmed by 2 bases and 8 bases, with 15 bases remaining between them. V is TRBV6-5 and J is TRBJ1-2, with D perhaps TRBD1 (6 bases). Sequencing was carried out using blood. The sequence was collected from a person aged 18 to 70 in good health. The CDR3 DNA reads TGTGCCAGCAGTTACACGGGGGCGAATGTCGGCTACACCTTC. This sequence encodes CASSYTGANVGYTF.